Following are 27 T cell receptor beta chains from one sample sequenced in a study of OX40 agonist ivuxolimab in advanced cancers. Some clones are missing from TCRdb's copy, which holds only in-frame ones; the method was immunoSEQ multiplex PCR. The sample contains 40,000 to 50,000 clones, roughly 80% of which appear only once. The sequenced sample was CD4+ or CD8+ T cells sorted from blood, obtained in a trial of the OX40 agonist ivuxolimab. These receptors originate from an adult with an advanced solid tumor such as melanoma, head and neck, liver or kidney cancer.

This clone was seen more than once but under ten times. V is TRBV23-1 and J is TRBJ2-1; D gene ambiguous. TRBV23-1 is placed among ORFs of uncertain function. V lost 2 bases, J lost 10 bases, and 9 bases lay in between. The CDR3 loop spans 12 amino acids. For the CDR3, the DNA is TGCGCCAGCAGTCAAAACCGGGCCGAGCAGTTCTTC. Protein sequence: CASSQNRAEQFF.

This chain connects TRBV11-2 to TRBJ2-7; 12 bases are shared with TRBD2. Germline loops: CDR1 SGHAT, CDR2 FQNNGV. The ends lost 3 bases at V and 0 bases at J; junction bases unmatched: 3. CDR3 length: 16 residues. CDR3 sequence: CASSFRLAGVSYEQYF. In DNA, the CDR3 is TGTGCCAGCAGCTTCCGACTAGCGGGGGTCTCCTACGAGCAGTACTTC.

The rearrangement joins TRBV10-3 to TRBJ2-1; a weak D match, TRBD2 (6 bases). Trimming took 4 bases from V and 10 from J, leaving 8 bases between them. The CDR3 covers 11 residues. Germline CDR1 is ENHRY and CDR2 is SYGVKD. CDR3 sequence: CAISVAGEQFF. CDR3 DNA sequence: TGTGCCATCAGTGTGGCGGGAGAGCAGTTCTTC.

V usage is TRBV13 and J usage is TRBJ2-1, with TRBD2 matching over 7 bases. The V gene's germline CDR1 is PRHDT and CDR2 FYEKMQ (reference sequence). Trimming at V came to 5 bases and at J to 0 bases, leaving 10 bases not matched to a gene. This CDR3 spans 17 amino acids. CDR3: CASSQNGLGSSYNEQFF. The CDR3 coding sequence is TGTGCCAGCAGCCAAAACGGACTAGGAAGCTCCTACAATGAGCAGTTCTTC.

This chain uses TRBV2 with TRBJ1-5; the match to TRBD1 covers 11 bases. V lost 6 bases and J lost 2; bases outside the gene matches: 6. The CDR3 has 16 amino acids. Germline V gene data show CDR1 as SNHLY and CDR2 as FYNNEI. The CDR3 region has the DNA TGTGCCAGCAGACGGACAGGGGGCGCGGGCAATCAGCCCCAGCATTTT. It codes for CASRRTGGAGNQPQHF.

This chain joins TRBV5-1 and TRBJ2-7, with 8 bases identical to TRBD1. The CDR3 extends over 14 amino acids. Germline assignment: CDR1 SGHRS and CDR2 YFSETQ. The ends lost 5 bases at V and 5 bases at J; junction bases unmatched: 9. The chain's CDR3 is CASSLITGGNEQYF. The CDR3, as DNA: TGCGCCAGCAGTCTCATCACAGGGGGTAACGAGCAGTACTTC.

V and J are TRBV11-2 and TRBJ1-1, with 9 bases fitting TRBD1. Germline V gives CDR1 SGHAT, CDR2 FQNNGV. V lost 5 bases and J lost 4; bases outside the gene matches: 8. The CDR3 has 15 residues. The CDR3 spells CASSVHRGLGTEAFF. CDR3 nucleotides: TGTGCCAGCAGCGTACACAGGGGGCTGGGCACTGAAGCTTTCTTT.

About this clone itself: Other DNA sequences in the same sample also yield this CDR3. The J gene is TRBJ1-1, the V gene TRBV5-6; no firm D call. The CDR3 runs to 14 residues. Trimming pared 2 bases from V and 1 base from J, leaving 9 bases between. From germline, CDR1 is SGHDT and CDR2 YYEEEE. In nucleotides, the CDR3 is TGTGCCAGCAGCTTTAGAGGGAGGAACACTGAAGCTTTCTTT. Its translation: CASSFRGRNTEAFF.

This clone was found a few times. The gene calls are TRBV7-8 and TRBJ2-7; no definite D call. CDR3 length: 15 residues. From germline, CDR1 is SGHVS and CDR2 FQNEAQ. V was clipped by 1 base and J by 3 bases, with 13 bases between them. Here the CDR3 DNA reads TGTGCCAGCAGCTTAGGGCTTGGGGTTTTCTACGAGCAGTACTTC. Protein product: CASSLGLGVFYEQYF.

V usage is TRBV5-6 and J usage is TRBJ1-4; unclear D gene. Germline CDR1 reads SGHDT; CDR2 reads YYEEEE. The CDR3 has 14 residues. V was clipped by 0 bases and J by 5 bases, with 8 bases between them. The CDR3 nucleotides read TGTGCCAGCAGCTTGGGTGGAGGAAATGAAAAACTGTTTTTT. Amino acid sequence: CASSLGGGNEKLFF.

The CDR3 DNA sequence: TGTGCCAGCAGCCCTATCCCCGGGACAGCCTCGCATTACGAGCAGTACTTC. Residues: CASSPIPGTASHYEQYF. This chain links TRBV7-9 with TRBJ2-7; 7 nucleotides line up with TRBD1. Germline lookup yields CDR1 SEHNR and CDR2 FQNEAQ (reference sequence). With V trimmed by 5 bases and J by 4 bases, 17 bases remained unmatched. This CDR3 has 17 amino acids. Complete variable domain (other parts from reference TRBV7-9 and TRBJ2-7): DTGVSQNPRHKITKRGQNVTFRCDPISEHNRLYWYRQTLGQGPEFLTYFQNEAQLEKSRLLSDRFSAERPKGSFSTLEIQRTEQGDSAMYLCASSPIPGTASHYEQYFGPGTRLTVT.

The gene calls are TRBV30 and TRBJ1-5; D call uncertain. V was cut by 1 base and J by 6 bases, with 13 bases left in between. The CDR3 has 14 residues. Per germline, CDR1 GTSNPN and CDR2 SVGIG (reference sequence). This chain's CDR3 is CAWSGGTRSQPQHF. CDR3 coding DNA: TGTGCCTGGAGTGGTGGTACAAGGTCTCAGCCCCAGCATTTT.

The chain links TRBV9 to TRBJ2-1; 11 nucleotides match TRBD2. The junction had 3 bases not matched to a gene; V was cut back by 2 bases and J by 5 bases. The CDR3 length is 15 residues. Germline V gene sequence: CDR1 SGDLS, CDR2 YYNGEE. CDR3 nucleotides: TGTGCCAGCAGCGTCCCGGGACTAGCGGACAATGAGCAGTTCTTC. It translates to CASSVPGLADNEQFF. Drawing the rest from reference TRBV9 and TRBJ2-1, the complete variable domain is DSGVTQTPKHLITATGQRVTLRCSPRSGDLSVYWYQQSLDQGLQFLIQYYNGEERAKGNILERFSAQQFPDLHSELNLSSLELGDSALYFCASSVPGLADNEQFFGPGTRLTVL.

The rearrangement joins TRBV6-1 to TRBJ1-4; no definite D call. The CDR3 sequence is 13 residues long. Trimming removed 6 bases at V and 0 bases at J, with 5 bases between. Looked up from germline, CDR1 is MNHNS and CDR2 is SASEGT. The CDR3 sequence: CASRDTTNEKLFF. The CDR3, as DNA: TGTGCCAGCAGGGATACAACTAATGAAAAACTGTTTTTT.

The chain recombines TRBV18 with TRBJ1-4, with D possibly being TRBD1 (6 bases). The germline gives CDR1 KGHSH, CDR2 LQKENI. The length of the CDR3 is 16 residues. The V and J ends lost 3 bases and 7 bases respectively, with 18 bases between them. The CDR3 DNA reads TGTGCCAGCTCACCGTTGAGGGGGATGGGAGGTGAAAAACTGTTTTTT. This sequence encodes CASSPLRGMGGEKLFF.

The rearrangement links TRBV4-3 to TRBJ2-3, with 7 bases matching TRBD1. V lost 2 bases to trimming and J lost 1 base; unmatched junction nucleotides: 3. The germline CDR1 and CDR2 sequences are LGHNA and YSLEER. CDR3 length: 15 residues. The CDR3 DNA follows: TGCGCCAGCAGCCAATCAGGGGGTGGCACAGATACGCAGTATTTT. Amino acid sequence: CASSQSGGGTDTQYF.

This chain connects TRBV4-1 to TRBJ1-4; D ambiguous. Trimming removed 8 bases at V and 2 bases at J, with 15 bases between. CDR1 is MGHRA and CDR2 is YSYEKL in the germline V gene. CDR3 length: 15 residues. The CDR3 DNA reads TGCGCCAGCCGTCGTGTAGGGTGGACTAATGAAAAACTGTTTTTT. Translation gives CASRRVGWTNEKLFF.

This clone was picked up a small number of times. The chain links TRBV16 to TRBJ1-5; tentatively, D is TRBD1 (5 bases). Trimming cost V 3 bases and J 6 bases, with 15 bases left between them. CDR1 is KGHSY and CDR2 is FQNENV in the germline V gene. The CDR3 spans 15 residues. In nucleotides, the CDR3 is TGTGCCAGCAGCCACAGGGTCGTTGTAACTCAGCCCCAGCATTTT. Translating gives CASSHRVVVTQPQHF.

This clone occurred a few times. The chain couples TRBV11-2 to TRBJ1-1; 8 positions match TRBD1. Per the germline V gene, CDR1 is SGHAT and CDR2 is FQNNGV. Unmatched junction bases numbered 6, after V lost 5 bases and J lost 1 base. The CDR3 extends over 15 amino acids. The CDR3 coding sequence is TGTGCCAGCAGCGTCACCGGGACAGGGAACACTGAAGCTTTCTTT. Protein sequence: CASSVTGTGNTEAFF.

The chain carries TRBV30 and TRBJ1-2; 8 positions agree with TRBD1. The CDR3 runs 13 residues. V gave up 1 base and J gave up 7 bases; unmatched junction bases: 5. Germline CDR1 reads GTSNPN; CDR2 reads SVGIG (reference sequence). The CDR3 DNA reads TGTGCCTGGAGTGAGCAGGGGGCGGGTGGCTACACCTTC. Its translation is CAWSEQGAGGYTF.

The table lists this clone with a count of one. The CDR3 DNA follows: TGTGCCAGCAGCTCCTCGGGACAGCAAGAGACCCAGTACTTC. Protein sequence: CASSSSGQQETQYF. The V call is TRBV11-3, the J call TRBJ2-5; TRBD1 matches at 7 bases. Trimming cost V 4 bases and J 2 bases; bases outside gene matches: 4. The germline gives CDR1 SGHNT, CDR2 YENEEA. There are 14 residues in the CDR3.

J is TRBJ1-5 and V is TRBV12-5; weak D call: TRBD1 (5 bases). Germline V gene sequence: CDR1 LGHNT, CDR2 FRNRAP. The CDR3 contains 14 residues. Trimming took off 0 bases at V and 7 bases at J, with 10 bases between the two ends. The CDR3 coding sequence is TGTGCTAGTGGTTTGGTGCCAGGGAGCCAGCCCCAGCATTTT. This translates into CASGLVPGSQPQHF.

The chain links TRBV5-1 to TRBJ1-3; TRBD1 aligns across 7 bases. There are 14 residues in the CDR3. The trim removed 4 bases at V and 4 bases at J, leaving 5 bases unmatched. Germline loops: CDR1 SGHRS, CDR2 YFSETQ. For the CDR3, the DNA is TGCGCCAGCAGCCAGGGGGGGCAAGGAAACACCATATATTTT. Translating it yields CASSQGGQGNTIYF.

This clone has a handful of counts. V is TRBV9 and J is TRBJ1-1; D is unclear. Per the germline V gene, CDR1 is SGDLS and CDR2 is YYNGEE. The V end lost 6 bases, the J end lost 8 bases, and 17 bases lay between the germline ends. The CDR3 is made up of 13 amino acids. In DNA form, the CDR3 reads TGTGCCAGCACCCCGATGACGGCGGGAGAAGCTTTCTTT. Translation: CASTPMTAGEAFF.

This rearrangement joins TRBV18 to TRBJ1-4; D not resolved. Looked up from germline, CDR1 is KGHSH and CDR2 is LQKENI. The CDR3 is made up of 14 amino acids. V gave up 2 bases and J gave up 3 bases, with 7 bases separating them. The CDR3 sequence: CASSPGIANEKLFF. DNA for the CDR3: TGTGCCAGCTCACCAGGGATTGCTAATGAAAAACTGTTTTTT.

In its sample, this clone was seen once. The rearrangement joins TRBV27 to TRBJ2-5; a possible D gene is TRBD2 (6 bases). V lost 6 bases to trimming and J lost 4 bases, with 12 bases between them. The CDR3 consists of 13 residues. Germline CDR1 and CDR2: MNHEY and SMNVEV (reference sequence). The CDR3 loop is CASSTLALETQYF. In DNA form, the CDR3 reads TGTGCCAGCAGCACACTAGCCCTAGAGACCCAGTACTTC.

The genes are TRBV7-9 and TRBJ2-1, with 7 bases matching TRBD1. After removal of 4 bases from V and 2 bases from J, the junction contained 5 bases not matched to a gene. The CDR3 extends over 15 amino acids. The germline gives CDR1 SEHNR, CDR2 FQNEAQ (reference sequence). The CDR3 DNA reads as TGTGCCAGCAGCTCCGGACAGGTTCCCTACAATGAGCAGTTCTTC. Translation: CASSSGQVPYNEQFF.